A selection of T cell receptor beta chains follows, all from one sample in a study of blood T cell repertoires in COVID-19. Some clones are missing from TCRdb's copy, which holds only in-frame ones; the method was immunoSEQ multiplex PCR. The sample holds approximately 100,000 clones; 87% are singletons and the top ten take about 16%. Sequencing input: peripheral blood. These receptors were taken from a man over 45 with acute or convalescent COVID-19. CDR3s include the opening cysteine and the closing phenylalanine or tryptophan. Each record gives: J gene, V gene, D gene, clone size, CDR3 DNA, CDR3 protein. A D gene is named only where the DNA matches it firmly. Clone size, where shown, is once, few, many, or a class for clones that have expanded.

TRBJ2-3 TRBV24-1 NA NA TGTGCCACCAGTGATTTTAAGCGTACGCAGTATTTT CATSDFKRTQYF
TRBJ1-2 TRBV5-4 TRBD1 NA TGTGCCAGCAGCTTGGCCGGCCAGGGGGCGAGCTATGGCTACACCTTC CASSLAGQGASYGYTF
TRBJ2-7 TRBV11-2 NA NA TGTGCCAGCAGCTTAGATCCGGGGTCCTACGAGCAGTACTTC CASSLDPGSYEQYF
TRBJ2-1 TRBV6-5 NA NA TGTGCCAGCACCCCTAGCGAGCAGTTCTTC CASTPSEQFF
TRBJ2-1 TRBV27 TRBD2 NA TGTGCCAGCATTCCAGGGTCGGGACTAAACAATGAGCAGTTCTTC CASIPGSGLNNEQFF
TRBJ2-5 TRBV24-1 NA NA TGTGCCACCAGTGGCGGAAAGGATACGCCTATAGTACAAGAGACCCAGTACTTC CATSGGKDTPIVQETQYF
TRBJ2-4 TRBV21-1 NA NA TGTGCCAGCGGCGGATTACAAAACATTCAGTACTTC CASGGLQNIQYF
TRBJ1-5 TRBV6-5 NA few TGTGCCAGCCCGGTCCTAAGCAATCAGCCCCAGCATTTT CASPVLSNQPQHF
TRBJ2-3 TRBV5-6 NA NA TGTGCCAGCAGCTTGGGCCAGGGTGCAACAGATACGCAGTATTTT CASSLGQGATDTQYF
TRBJ2-1 TRBV30 TRBD2 NA TGTGCCTGGACTAGCGGGAGGTCCTACAATGAGCAGTTCTTC CAWTSGRSYNEQFF
TRBJ2-1 TRBV7-8 TRBD2 few TGTGCCAGCAGCCAACTAGCGGGTGGGTCCTACAATGAGCAGTTCTTC CASSQLAGGSYNEQFF
TRBJ2-1 TRBV5-6 NA NA TGTGCCAGCAGCTACGGGACTCACTCCTACAATGAGCAGTTCTTC CASSYGTHSYNEQFF
TRBJ1-1 TRBV29-1 NA NA TGCAGCGTTGAAGGGACAGAAAGCCGGGTGGACACTGAAGCTTTCTTT CSVEGTESRVDTEAFF
TRBJ2-2 TRBV5-4 NA NA TGTGCCAGCAGCTTGGATCCGGGAGTTAAGACCGGGGAGCTGTTTTTT CASSLDPGVKTGELFF
TRBJ2-7 TRBV28 TRBD2 once TGTGCCAGCAGCCCACCCGGACTAGCGGGAGATAAGCAGTACTTC CASSPPGLAGDKQYF